Below, 9 T cell receptor beta chains from the same sample are listed, as sequenced in a study of blood T cell repertoires in COVID-19. Clones were sequenced by immunoSEQ multiplex PCR, and TCRdb holds only the in-frame ones, with some missing. Altogether some 78,000 clones are present, less than 95% being singletons, with the ten largest covering under 1.1%. Sequences were obtained from peripheral blood. These receptors were taken from a woman between 50 and 59 years old in a cohort sampled during active COVID-19.

The chain employs TRBV6-5 and TRBJ2-7, with D possibly matching TRBD1 (5 bases). Germline V gives CDR1 MNHEY, CDR2 SVGAGI. Between the trimmed V and J ends, which lost 0 bases and 0 bases, there was a span of 12 bases. CDR3 length equals 16 residues. The CDR3 is CASSYSSRTSSYEQYF. The CDR3 nucleotides are TGTGCCAGCAGTTACTCGAGCAGGACAAGCTCCTACGAGCAGTACTTC.

Here the CDR3 reads CAWSPLDRLTNEKLFF. The CDR3 region has the DNA TGTGCCTGGAGTCCGTTGGACAGGTTAACTAATGAAAAACTGTTTTTT. The chain combines TRBV30 with TRBJ1-4, with TRBD1 matching 7 bases. V was clipped by 2 bases and J by 1 base; unmatched bases: 7. From germline, CDR1 is GTSNPN and CDR2 SVGIG (reference sequence). The CDR3 is 16 amino acids.

The rearrangement links TRBV6-5 to TRBJ2-1; TRBD2 is a possible D gene (5 bases). The CDR3 runs 14 residues. The V end was cut by 7 bases, the J end by 7 bases, with 17 bases between. Germline V CDR1 and CDR2: MNHEY, SVGAGI. CDR3 sequence (DNA): TGTGCCAGCACCGACAAAGGAGGCGGGAATGAGCAGTTCTTC. It specifies CASTDKGGGNEQFF.

Of note for this clone: Germline is not matched at one junction end, which may reflect a read error. V is TRBV6-4 and J is TRBJ1-6, with D possibly TRBD1 on 5 matching bases. Germline V gives CDR1 MRHNA, CDR2 SNTAGT. The CDR3 sequence is 12 residues long. The CDR3: CASSVGELASFF. The CDR3 DNA is TGTGCCAGCAGTGTAGGGGAACTTGCCTCCTTTTTT.

The rearrangement joins TRBV4-1 to TRBJ2-3; 11 bases line up with TRBD2. V gave up 2 bases and J gave up 2 bases; unmatched junction bases: 3. This CDR3 is built from 16 residues. The germline gives CDR1 MGHRA, CDR2 YSYEKL. The CDR3 DNA is TGCGCCAGCAGCCAATCGACTAGCGGGGCCACAGATACGCAGTATTTT. Its protein product is CASSQSTSGATDTQYF.

V gene TRBV5-4 combines with J gene TRBJ1-2, with 7 positions matching TRBD1. Trimming removed 4 bases from V and 6 bases from J; junction bases left unmatched: 3. In germline, CDR1 is SGHNT, CDR2 YYREEE (reference sequence). The length of the CDR3 is 12 residues. The CDR3 loop reads CASSLGTDGYTF. The CDR3 DNA reads as TGTGCCAGCAGCCTTGGGACAGATGGCTACACCTTC.

This clone was recorded once. The rearrangement links TRBV7-9 to TRBJ2-7; 14 bases are shared with TRBD2. This CDR3 is built from 17 residues. Looked up from germline, CDR1 is SEHNR and CDR2 is FQNEAQ (reference sequence). V shed 2 bases and J 5 bases; nucleotides not matched to a gene: 8. The CDR3 DNA is TGTGCCAGCAGCTTACTCGGGACTAGCGGGAGAAAAGACGAGCAGTACTTC. Amino acid sequence: CASSLLGTSGRKDEQYF. The entire variable domain, with the rest obtained from reference TRBV7-9 and TRBJ2-7, is as follows: DTGVSQNPRHKITKRGQNVTFRCDPISEHNRLYWYRQTLGQGPEFLTYFQNEAQLEKSRLLSDRFSAERPKGSFSTLEIQRTEQGDSAMYLCASSLLGTSGRKDEQYFGPGTRLTVT.

The chain is built from TRBV19 and TRBJ1-3; 7 nucleotides agree with TRBD1. CDR1 LNHDA and CDR2 SQIVND come from the germline V gene (reference sequence). With 7 bases clipped from V and 0 bases from J, the junction kept 9 bases outside the gene matches. The CDR3 covers 16 residues. CDR3 sequence: CASKRAGDSSGNTIYF. For the CDR3, the DNA is TGTGCCAGTAAGAGAGCGGGGGACAGCTCTGGAAACACCATATATTTT.

J is TRBJ2-1 and V is TRBV19; D is perhaps TRBD2 (6 bases). CDR3 size: 12 residues. The germline CDR1 and CDR2 sequences are LNHDA and SQIVND (reference sequence). Trimming took 3 bases from V and 7 from J, leaving 7 bases between them. CDR3 DNA sequence: TGTGCCAGTAGTATGGGAGGTAATGAGCAGTTCTTC. Encoded protein: CASSMGGNEQFF.